This T cell receptor (beta chain) is drawn from a study of CD8 T cells in ankylosing spondylitis. TCRdb re-derived calls from the 5' RACE reads in MiXCR, one entry per CDR3 protein. The table shows around 340,000 distinct CDR3 sequences, with roughly 22% occurring only once. This clonotype was counted a few times. CDR1 and CDR2 (germline): SGHTA, FQGNSA. CDR3 length: 13 amino acids. Trimming took 1 base from V and 6 from J, leaving 10 bases between them. The chain links TRBV7-2 to TRBJ2-7; D not resolved. The receptor was derived from a male donor with ankylosing spondylitis or in good health (not recorded which). The material sequenced was blood, either unsorted or a sorted T cell fraction (not recorded which). Here the CDR3 reads CASSLVTTSEQYF. The CDR3 DNA is TGTGCCAGCAGCTTAGTTACTACGTCCGAGCAGTACTTC. The complete variable domain, with remaining parts taken from reference TRBV7-2 and TRBJ2-7, reads GAGVSQSPSNKVTEKGKDVELRCDPISGHTALYWYRQSLGQGLEFLIYFQGNSAPDKSGLPSDRFSAERTGGSVSTLTIQRTQQEDSAVYLCASSLVTTSEQYFGPGTRLTVT.